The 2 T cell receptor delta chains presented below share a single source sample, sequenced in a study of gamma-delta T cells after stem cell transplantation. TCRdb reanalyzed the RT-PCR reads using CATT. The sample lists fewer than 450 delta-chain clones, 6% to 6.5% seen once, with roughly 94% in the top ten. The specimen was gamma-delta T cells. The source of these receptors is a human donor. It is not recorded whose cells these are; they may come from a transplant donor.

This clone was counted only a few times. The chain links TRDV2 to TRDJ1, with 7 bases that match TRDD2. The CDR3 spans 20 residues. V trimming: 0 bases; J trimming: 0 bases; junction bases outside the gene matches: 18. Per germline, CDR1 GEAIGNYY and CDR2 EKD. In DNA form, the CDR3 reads TGTGCCTGTGACACCGTAATAGGAGTTCCTACCAACCGTAACACCGATAAACTCATCTTT. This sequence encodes CACDTVIGVPTNRNTDKLIF.

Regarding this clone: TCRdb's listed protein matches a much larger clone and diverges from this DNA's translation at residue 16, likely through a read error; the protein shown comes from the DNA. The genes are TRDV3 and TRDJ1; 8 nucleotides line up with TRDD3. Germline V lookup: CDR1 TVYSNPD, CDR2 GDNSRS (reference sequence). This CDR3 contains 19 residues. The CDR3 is CAFSPTFLGWGRRGDRLIF. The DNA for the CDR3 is TGTGCCTTTAGCCCCACATTCCTCGGCTGGGGGAGACGGGGCGATAGACTCATCTTT.